The 20 T cell receptor beta chains below come from one sample, sequenced in a study of blood T cells in healthy people across ages. With a J-beta primer mix and a sample-barcoded 5' primer, a second PCR ran about 7 to 12 cycles. TCRdb fed the 5' RACE reads into MiXCR, producing one record per CDR3 protein. The profile shows about 970,000 distinct CDR3 sequences, roughly 51% of them singletons. Sequencing input: blood. All receptors come from a woman aged 55-70 years in good health.

The chain joins TRBV28 to TRBJ2-5, with D perhaps matching TRBD1 (6 bases). With 7 bases removed from V and 11 bases from J, the gap between germline ends came to 14 bases. CDR1 MDHEN and CDR2 SYDVKM come from the germline V gene. This CDR3 has 11 residues. CDR3 nucleotides: TGTGCCAGCATACAGGGCGGAGAGCAGTACTTC. Its translation: CASIQGGEQYF. Based on the CDR3 plus reference TRBV28 and TRBJ2-5, the full variable domain is DVKVTQSSRYLVKRTGEKVFLECVQDMDHENMFWYRQDPGLGLRLIYFSYDVKMKEKGDIPEGYSVSREKKERFSLILESASTNQTSMYLCASIQGGEQYFGPGTRLLVL.

This chain uses TRBV6-5 with TRBJ2-7; D might be TRBD2 (5 bases). The V gene lost 0 bases and the J gene lost 7 bases, with 22 bases spanning the gap. This CDR3 comprises 17 residues. Germline V gene sequence: CDR1 MNHEY, CDR2 SVGAGI. The CDR3 region is CASSYSNSGWAGNEQYF. The CDR3 region has the DNA TGTGCCAGCAGTTACTCGAACTCGGGATGGGCCGGGAATGAGCAGTACTTC.

DNA of the CDR3: TGCAGTGCAGTTGACAGGGAGTTTGTCTACGAGCAGTACTTC. It is translated as CSAVDREFVYEQYF. V and J are TRBV20-1 and TRBJ2-7; 7 bases map to TRBD1. V was clipped by 6 bases and J by 3 bases; unmatched bases: 11. Germline V CDR1 and CDR2: DFQATT, SNEGSKA (reference sequence). The CDR3 is made up of 14 amino acids.

This clonotype was observed a single time. The V gene is TRBV7-2, the J gene TRBJ2-7; D is tentatively TRBD1 or TRBD2 (5 bases each). Deletions cut 0 bases from V and 0 bases from J, with 12 bases between. The CDR3 runs to 16 residues. Germline V gene sequence: CDR1 SGHTA, CDR2 FQGNSA. The DNA of the CDR3 is TGTGCCAGCAGCTTAGCATGGGACGTCCTCTCCTACGAGCAGTACTTC. Encoded protein: CASSLAWDVLSYEQYF.

This clonotype has only one observation. The rearrangement joins TRBV21-1 to TRBJ1-2; the table assigns TRBD1, which was not confirmed against the DNA. TRBV21-1 is a documented pseudogene. This CDR3 comprises 14 residues. This CDR3 is CASSKGKGAYGYTF. In nucleotides, the CDR3 is TGTGCCAGCAGCAAAGGGAAGGGGGCCTATGGCTACACCTTC.

This chain connects TRBV25-1 to TRBJ2-1, with 15 positions matching TRBD2. This CDR3 contains 16 residues. Germline values: CDR1 MGHDK, CDR2 SYGVNS. Trimming cost V 6 bases and J 8 bases; bases outside gene matches: 8. Here the CDR3 reads CASREGLAGGGDEQFF. DNA of the CDR3: TGTGCCAGCAGGGAGGGACTAGCGGGAGGAGGTGATGAGCAGTTCTTC.

The CDR3 region has the DNA TGCAGCGCCGGACAGTCCCTCACTGAAGCTTTCTTT. Translation gives CSAGQSLTEAFF. V and J are TRBV29-1 and TRBJ1-1, with D perhaps matching TRBD1 (6 bases). Germline CDR1 is SQVTM and CDR2 is ANQGSEA. CDR3 length equals 12 residues. V lost 7 bases and J lost 4, with 13 bases in between.

Only a few counts were recorded for this clonotype. The chain has TRBV11-2 and TRBJ2-1; no firm D call. Between the trimmed V and J ends, which lost 1 base and 8 bases, there was a span of 12 bases. Germline V gene sequence: CDR1 SGHAT, CDR2 FQNNGV. This CDR3 is 14 amino acids long. The chain's CDR3 is CASSLVLLAHEQFF. For the CDR3, the DNA is TGTGCCAGCAGCTTAGTTCTTCTGGCCCATGAGCAGTTCTTC.

This chain connects TRBV5-5 to TRBJ1-1; 8 positions match TRBD1. After removal of 4 bases from V and 4 bases from J, the junction contained 9 bases not matched to a gene. CDR1 is SGHKS and CDR2 is YYEKEE in the germline V gene (reference sequence). This CDR3 region has 15 residues. In DNA, the CDR3 is TGTGCCAGCAGCGCGCCGGACAGGGTGAGCACTGAAGCTTTCTTT. It yields the protein CASSAPDRVSTEAFF.

The chain joins TRBV28 to TRBJ2-1; D ambiguous. Germline lookup yields CDR1 MDHEN and CDR2 SYDVKM. The CDR3 is 13 residues long. Trimming took 1 base from V and 12 from J, leaving 13 bases between them. The CDR3 region is CASSLSAMRRQFF. In DNA, the CDR3 is TGTGCCAGCAGTTTATCCGCAATGCGGAGGCAGTTCTTC.

The chain has TRBV12-3 or TRBV12-4 and TRBJ1-2, with D tentatively TRBD1 (5 bases). The CDR3 has 15 residues. The germline V and J ends were trimmed by 5 bases and 4 bases, with 17 bases remaining between them. The chain's CDR3 is CASSDTPDRPYGYTF. The CDR3 DNA sequence: TGTGCCAGCAGTGATACGCCCGACAGACCCTATGGCTACACCTTC.

This clonotype was seen more than once but under ten times. This sequence joins TRBV10-3 and TRBJ2-7, with D tentatively TRBD1 or TRBD2 (5 bases each). Germline loops: CDR1 ENHRY, CDR2 SYGVKD. Trimming stripped 10 bases from V and 3 bases from J, with 10 bases between. The CDR3 covers 11 residues. Here the CDR3 DNA reads TGTGCCACCCGAGGGGACTACGAGCAGTACTTC. It yields the protein CATRGDYEQYF.

This clonotype showed up just once. V gene TRBV7-6 combines with J gene TRBJ2-5; 9 bases map to TRBD1. CDR1 is SGHVS, CDR2 FNYEAQ, per germline. The junction had 10 bases not matched to a gene; V was cut back by 5 bases and J by 0 bases. CDR3 length: 17 amino acids. The CDR3 nucleotides read TGTGCCAGCAGCCAAGTCGGGACAGGGAAGTACCAAGAGACCCAGTACTTC. Amino acid sequence: CASSQVGTGKYQETQYF. Based on the CDR3 plus reference TRBV7-6 and TRBJ2-5, the full variable domain is GAGVSQSPRYKVTKRGQDVALRCDPISGHVSLYWYRQALGQGPEFLTYFNYEAQQDKSGLPNDRFSAERPEGSISTLTIQRTEQRDSAMYRCASSQVGTGKYQETQYFGPGTRLLVL.

The rearrangement uses TRBV29-1 and TRBJ2-1, with D maybe TRBD2 (5 bases). The CDR3 is made up of 12 amino acids. The germline V gene has CDR1 SQVTM and CDR2 ANQGSEA. V dropped 7 bases and J dropped 10 bases, with 17 bases sitting between them. The CDR3 DNA reads TGCAGCGCCCTCCCGGAGTCGGGAGAGCAGTTCTTC. This encodes CSALPESGEQFF.

The J gene is TRBJ2-2, the V gene TRBV14, with a weak D call TRBD2 (6 bases). Trimming pared 1 base from V and 0 bases from J, leaving 15 bases between. This CDR3 has 18 amino acids. From germline, CDR1 is SGHDN and CDR2 FVKESK. The CDR3 loop is CASSQVRWGGANTGELFF. The CDR3 DNA reads TGTGCCAGCAGCCAAGTTAGATGGGGAGGCGCGAACACCGGGGAGCTGTTTTTT. The whole variable domain, remainder taken from reference TRBV14 and TRBJ2-2, is EAGVTQFPSHSVIEKGQTVTLRCDPISGHDNLYWYRRVMGKEIKFLLHFVKESKQDESGMPNNRFLAERTGGTYSTLKVQPAELEDSGVYFCASSQVRWGGANTGELFFGEGSRLTVL.

The rearrangement joins TRBV21-1 to TRBJ2-5. TRBV21-1 is annotated as a pseudogene. The CDR3 sequence is 14 residues long. The DNA for the CDR3 is TGTGCCAGCAGCAAAGAACGGGGCCAAGAGACCCAGTACTTC. As protein: CASSKERGQETQYF.

V is TRBV7-2 and J is TRBJ2-7; no reliable D call. The CDR3 runs 13 residues. CDR1 is SGHTA and CDR2 is FQGNSA in the germline V gene. V lost 2 bases and J lost 4, with 9 bases in between. The CDR3: CASSLMSRYEQYF. The CDR3 DNA is TGTGCCAGCAGCTTAATGAGTAGGTACGAGCAGTACTTC.

This clonotype was observed a handful of times. This rearrangement joins TRBV6-5 to TRBJ2-5, with 9 bases matching TRBD1. Per germline, CDR1 MNHEY and CDR2 SVGAGI. This CDR3 is 14 amino acids long. Trimming at V came to 6 bases and at J to 6 bases, leaving 8 bases not matched to a gene. Here the CDR3 reads CASSPGQGMKTQYF. CDR3 nucleotides: TGTGCCAGCAGCCCTGGACAGGGGATGAAGACCCAGTACTTC.

The chain combines TRBV24-1 with TRBJ1-1, with 9 nucleotides matching TRBD1. The CDR3 length is 14 residues. Germline CDR1 KGHDR, CDR2 SFDVKD. With V trimmed by 7 bases and J by 0 bases, 2 bases remained unmatched. The CDR3 DNA sequence: TGTGCCACCAGAGACAGGGGGATGAACACTGAAGCTTTCTTT. This codes for CATRDRGMNTEAFF.

Here the CDR3 DNA reads TGTGCCATCAGTGAGAACACAGATACGCAGTATTTT. It yields the protein CAISENTDTQYF. The chain couples TRBV10-3 to TRBJ2-3; D is undetermined. Per the germline V gene, CDR1 is ENHRY and CDR2 is SYGVKD. The CDR3 runs 12 residues. The V end lost 2 bases, the J end lost 2 bases, and 2 bases lay between the germline ends.